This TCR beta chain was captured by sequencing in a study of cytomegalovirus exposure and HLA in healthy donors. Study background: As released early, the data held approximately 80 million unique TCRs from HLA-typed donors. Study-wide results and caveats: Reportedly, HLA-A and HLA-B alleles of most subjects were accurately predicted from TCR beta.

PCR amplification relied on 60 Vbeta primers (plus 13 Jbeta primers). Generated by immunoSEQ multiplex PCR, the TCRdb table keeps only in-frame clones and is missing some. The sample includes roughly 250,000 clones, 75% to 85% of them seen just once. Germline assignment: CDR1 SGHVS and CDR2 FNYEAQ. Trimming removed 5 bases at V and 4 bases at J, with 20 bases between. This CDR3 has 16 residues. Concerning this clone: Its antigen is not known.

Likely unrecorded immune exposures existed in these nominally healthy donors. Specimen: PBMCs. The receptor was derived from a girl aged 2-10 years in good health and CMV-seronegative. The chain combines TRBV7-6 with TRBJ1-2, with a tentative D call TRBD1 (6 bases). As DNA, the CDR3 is TGTGCCAGCAGCCTGATCCTCGGGACACCTATCTATGGCTACACCTTC. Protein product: CASSLILGTPIYGYTF.